The 29 T cell receptor beta chains in this list originate from one sample, sequenced in a study of cytomegalovirus exposure and HLA in healthy donors. The PCR had 60 Vbeta and 13 Jbeta primers. Here immunoSEQ multiplex PCR was the method, and the copy in TCRdb shows in-frame clones only, minus some. The sample has 200,000 to 250,000 clones; approximately 80% are singletons. The specimen sequenced was PBMCs. Receptors were obtained from a girl aged 2 to 9 in good health and CMV-seronegative.

The chain has TRBV29-1 and TRBJ1-1, with D unclear. Germline CDR1 and CDR2: SQVTM and ANQGSEA. The CDR3 loop spans 11 amino acids. V lost 5 bases, J lost 4 bases, and 8 bases lay in between. This chain's CDR3 is CSVRVGTEAFF. Here the CDR3 DNA reads TGCAGCGTTCGGGTGGGCACTGAAGCTTTCTTT.

The V and J genes are TRBV27 and TRBJ2-3, with a weak D call TRBD1 (6 bases). This CDR3 spans 15 amino acids. Trimming removed 2 bases from V and 3 bases from J, with 12 bases in between. CDR1 and CDR2 (germline): MNHEY, SMNVEV (reference sequence). The CDR3 DNA reads as TGTGCCAGCAGTTTAGGGACACGTTGGACAGATACGCAGTATTTT. Its translation is CASSLGTRWTDTQYF.

This chain uses TRBV6-1 with TRBJ2-2; maybe TRBD2 (6 bases). CDR3 length equals 14 residues. V was cut by 1 base and J by 6 bases, with 9 bases left in between. The germline gives CDR1 MNHNS, CDR2 SASEGT. CDR3 sequence: CASSEGGVPGELFF. The CDR3 DNA follows: TGTGCCAGCAGTGAAGGGGGGGTCCCCGGGGAGCTGTTTTTT.

CDR3 coding DNA: TGTGCCAGTAGTATAAATTTAAGTCAGGGTCAGTATTTT. Translation: CASSINLSQGQYF. The chain joins TRBV19 to TRBJ2-3; the D gene is possibly TRBD1 (5 bases). There are 13 residues in the CDR3. The germline V gene encodes CDR1 LNHDA and CDR2 SQIVND (reference sequence). V gave up 2 bases and J gave up 12 bases, with 15 bases separating them.

The CDR3 DNA is TGTGCCACCCCGAGTGTCTACTATGGCTACACCTTC. Amino acids: CATPSVYYGYTF. V gene TRBV6-1 combines with J gene TRBJ1-2; D is unresolved. Germline CDR1 is MNHNS and CDR2 is SASEGT. This CDR3 region has 12 residues. The V end was cut by 10 bases, the J end by 3 bases, with 12 bases between.

The chain is built from TRBV10-3 and TRBJ2-7, with TRBD1 matching 11 bases. CDR3 size: 14 residues. With 7 bases clipped from V and 6 bases from J, the junction kept 8 bases outside the gene matches. Germline V gene sequence: CDR1 ENHRY, CDR2 SYGVKD. The CDR3 DNA reads as TGTGCCATCAATCCCGGGACAGGGGGATCCGAGCAGTACTTC. Translation: CAINPGTGGSEQYF.

This clone was counted a single time. Within the sample, other DNA sequences also encode this same CDR3. V gene TRBV5-1 combines with J gene TRBJ1-2; D is undetermined. The CDR3 has 14 residues. Trimming removed 0 bases at V and 1 base at J, with 7 bases between. Germline loops: CDR1 SGHRS, CDR2 YFSETQ. In DNA form, the CDR3 reads TGCGCCAGCAGCTTGGACAGCCTTAACTATGGCTACACCTTC. Its protein is CASSLDSLNYGYTF. Full variable domain (outside the CDR3, taken from reference TRBV5-1 and TRBJ1-2): KAGVTQTPRYLIKTRGQQVTLSCSPISGHRSVSWYQQTPGQGLQFLFEYFSETQRNKGNFPGRFSGRQFSNSRSEMNVSTLELGDSALYLCASSLDSLNYGYTFGSGTRLTVV.

The J gene is TRBJ1-1, the V gene TRBV6-6; D call uncertain. Germline assignment: CDR1 MNHNY and CDR2 SVGAGI (reference sequence). Trimming pared 2 bases from V and 2 bases from J, leaving 6 bases between. The CDR3 length is 13 residues. For the CDR3, the DNA is TGTGCCAGCAGTTACACAGTAAACACTGAAGCTTTCTTT. It translates to CASSYTVNTEAFF.

This chain links TRBV21-1 with TRBJ2-5; the listed D gene, TRBD1, was not tested against the DNA. TRBV21-1 is termed a pseudogene. The CDR3 contains 17 residues. The DNA of the CDR3 is TGTGCCAGCAGCAAATTAGAGTCGACAGGGAATCCGGAGACCCAGTACTTC. It codes for CASSKLESTGNPETQYF.

The chain employs TRBV5-4 and TRBJ1-1, with 7 bases identical to TRBD1. The ends lost 0 bases at V and 1 base at J; junction bases unmatched: 3. CDR1 and CDR2 from the germline V gene are SGHNT and YYREEE (reference sequence). The CDR3 has 15 amino acids. The CDR3, as DNA: TGTGCCAGCAGCTTGGCCGGGACAGCGAACACTGAAGCTTTCTTT. This sequence encodes CASSLAGTANTEAFF.

This clone was detected only once. The V call is TRBV4-1, the J call TRBJ1-4, with a weak D call TRBD1 (6 bases). The CDR3 runs 16 residues. Germline lookup yields CDR1 MGHRA and CDR2 YSYEKL. Trimming removed 1 base from V and 0 bases from J, with 9 bases in between. In nucleotides, the CDR3 is TGCGCCAGCAGCCAAGGGAACAGGGCAACTAATGAAAAACTGTTTTTT. Its translation is CASSQGNRATNEKLFF.

This clone was observed a few times. V usage is TRBV10-3 and J usage is TRBJ2-7; 7 nucleotides align to TRBD1. Per the germline V gene, CDR1 is ENHRY and CDR2 is SYGVKD. This CDR3 is 16 amino acids long. After removal of 0 bases from V and 0 bases from J, the junction contained 5 bases not matched to a gene. CDR3 DNA sequence: TGTGCCATCAGTGAGTCCCCGGACAGGTTCTCCTACGAGCAGTACTTC. Its protein is CAISESPDRFSYEQYF.

CDR3 bases: TGTGCCAGCAGCTCTTACAGGGTTGGGGGCACAGATACGCAGTATTTT. Translated, it gives CASSSYRVGGTDTQYF. The chain recombines TRBV7-6 with TRBJ2-3; D is perhaps TRBD1 (6 bases). Per the germline V gene, CDR1 is SGHVS and CDR2 is FNYEAQ. CDR3 size: 16 residues. V was cut by 4 bases and J by 1 base, with 15 bases left in between.

The J gene is TRBJ2-1, the V gene TRBV5-1, with 14 bases matching TRBD2. The germline V gene has CDR1 SGHRS and CDR2 YFSETQ. The CDR3 totals 18 residues. Trimming cost V 3 bases and J 6 bases; bases outside gene matches: 11. CDR3: CASSYLRTSGRSSNEQFF. In nucleotides, the CDR3 is TGCGCCAGCAGCTACCTTAGGACTAGCGGGAGGTCTTCCAATGAGCAGTTCTTC.

J is TRBJ1-1 and V is TRBV18; D is unresolved. Germline CDR1 KGHSH, CDR2 LQKENI. V was cut by 1 base and J by 4 bases, with 7 bases left in between. This CDR3 has 13 residues. The CDR3 spells CASSPQSSTEAFF. CDR3 nucleotides: TGTGCCAGCTCACCACAGTCCAGCACTGAAGCTTTCTTT. Full variable domain (missing parts from reference TRBV18 and TRBJ1-1): NAGVMQNPRHLVRRRGQEARLRCSPMKGHSHVYWYRQLPEEGLKFMVYLQKENIIDESGMPKERFSAEFPKEGPSILRIQQVVRGDSAAYFCASSPQSSTEAFFGQGTRLTVV.

V is TRBV6-1 and J is TRBJ2-1; D might be TRBD1 (5 bases). The CDR3 is made up of 13 amino acids. The germline gives CDR1 MNHNS, CDR2 SASEGT. Trimming shortened V by 7 bases and J by 4 bases, and 11 bases separated the two germline ends. The CDR3 spells CASNTDSYNEQFF. The CDR3 DNA reads TGTGCCAGCAACACAGACAGTTACAATGAGCAGTTCTTC.

This clone was observed a few times. The V call is TRBV6-1, the J call TRBJ2-3, with 8 bases fitting TRBD2. V was pared by 4 bases and J by 6 bases, with 12 bases of the junction left unmatched. The CDR3 covers 16 residues. CDR1 and CDR2 (germline): MNHNS, SASEGT. In DNA, the CDR3 is TGTGCCAGCAGTGGGGGTGGGAGCGGGAGTATGGATACGCAGTATTTT. It codes for CASSGGGSGSMDTQYF.

The chain combines TRBV5-1 with TRBJ2-1; the match to TRBD2 covers 8 bases. With V trimmed by 7 bases and J by 0 bases, 3 bases remained unmatched. Germline lookup yields CDR1 SGHRS and CDR2 YFSETQ. The CDR3 loop spans 14 amino acids. The DNA of the CDR3 is TGCGCCAGCTGGGGGACTAGCTCCTACAATGAGCAGTTCTTC. Translated, it gives CASWGTSSYNEQFF.

V usage is TRBV9 and J usage is TRBJ1-1, with TRBD1 identical over 8 bases. V trimming: 3 bases; J trimming: 4 bases; junction bases outside the gene matches: 2. The CDR3 extends over 13 amino acids. Looked up from germline, CDR1 is SGDLS and CDR2 is YYNGEE. CDR3 in amino acids: CASSGTGSTEAFF. DNA for the CDR3: TGTGCCAGCAGCGGGACAGGGTCCACTGAAGCTTTCTTT.

CDR3 residues: CASSLSAGAMYNEQFF. For the CDR3, the DNA is TGTGCCAGCAGTTTATCCGCAGGGGCGATGTACAATGAGCAGTTCTTC. The V and J genes are TRBV27 and TRBJ2-1, with a possible D match to TRBD1 (6 bases). Germline loops: CDR1 MNHEY, CDR2 SMNVEV (reference sequence). Trimming cost V 0 bases and J 4 bases, with 13 bases left between them. This CDR3 has 16 residues.

This clone occurred a few times. The chain uses TRBV25-1 and TRBJ1-2; TRBD1 aligns across 9 bases. From germline, CDR1 is MGHDK and CDR2 SYGVNS. The CDR3 sequence is 13 residues long. V was clipped by 4 bases and J by 4 bases; unmatched bases: 1. CDR3 nucleotide sequence: TGTGCCAGCAGTGTGGGACAGGGCTATGGCTACACCTTC. This translates into CASSVGQGYGYTF.

The CDR3 region is CASSPTGLEAFF. The CDR3, as DNA: TGTGCCAGCAGCCCGACAGGGCTTGAAGCTTTCTTT. This sequence joins TRBV9 and TRBJ1-1; 7 bases are a match to TRBD1. J lost 7 bases, V lost 4 bases, and 4 bases had no gene match. The CDR3 covers 12 residues. Germline CDR1 SGDLS, CDR2 YYNGEE.

This sequence joins TRBV5-8 and TRBJ2-2; 9 nucleotides agree with TRBD1. This CDR3 region has 16 residues. V shed 3 bases and J 0 bases; nucleotides not matched to a gene: 3. Germline V gives CDR1 SGHTS, CDR2 YDEGEE. The CDR3 coding sequence is TGTGCCAGCAGCTGGGGGACAGGGACGAACACCGGGGAGCTGTTTTTT. This codes for CASSWGTGTNTGELFF.

The chain is built from TRBV6-1 and TRBJ1-2; no reliable D call. The CDR3 runs to 13 residues. V was shortened by 4 bases and J by 3 bases, with 9 bases between the two germline ends. The germline V gene encodes CDR1 MNHNS and CDR2 SASEGT. This CDR3 is CASSGGNDYGYTF. CDR3 nucleotide sequence: TGTGCCAGCAGTGGAGGGAACGACTATGGCTACACCTTC.

This chain's CDR3 is CASSRWDRDLSGYTF. CDR3 coding DNA: TGCGCCAGCAGCCGTTGGGACAGGGATTTAAGTGGCTACACCTTC. The genes are TRBV4-1 and TRBJ1-2, with 9 nucleotides matching TRBD1. Germline V gene sequence: CDR1 MGHRA, CDR2 YSYEKL. Trimming removed 4 bases from V and 7 bases from J; junction bases left unmatched: 10. The CDR3 spans 15 residues.

The CDR3 DNA follows: TGTGCCAGCAGATCTCAAGAACAAGTCAGGGAGCAGTTCTTC. The encoded protein is CASRSQEQVREQFF. The chain employs TRBV6-1 and TRBJ2-1; D not resolved. Germline CDR1 and CDR2: MNHNS and SASEGT. V was clipped by 6 bases and J by 10 bases, with 19 bases between them. The CDR3 covers 14 residues.

The chain employs TRBV7-9 and TRBJ2-3; the match to TRBD1 covers 11 bases. Germline assignment: CDR1 SEHNR and CDR2 FQNEAQ (reference sequence). This CDR3 has 19 amino acids. The V segment lost 5 bases and the J segment 2 bases; nucleotides outside the gene matches: 15. The CDR3 region is CASSPSQAWTGGITDTQYF. DNA for the CDR3: TGTGCCAGCAGCCCCTCCCAAGCCTGGACAGGGGGCATCACAGATACGCAGTATTTT. Filled out from reference TRBV7-9 and TRBJ2-3, the complete variable domain reads DTGVSQNPRHKITKRGQNVTFRCDPISEHNRLYWYRQTLGQGPEFLTYFQNEAQLEKSRLLSDRFSAERPKGSFSTLEIQRTEQGDSAMYLCASSPSQAWTGGITDTQYFGPGTRLTVL.

Regarding this clone: The junction does not match germline at one end; this may be a read error. The chain recombines TRBV6-1 with TRBJ1-3, with 7 bases aligning to TRBD1. CDR3 length equals 13 residues. Germline V gene lookup returns CDR1 MNHNS and CDR2 SASEGT. The CDR3 DNA is TGTGCCAGCAGTGAACAGGGGGAGAAAGCAGGGGATTTT. Residues: CASSEQGEKAGDF.

The chain combines TRBV19 with TRBJ2-7, with 7 positions matching TRBD2. The trim removed 8 bases at V and 4 bases at J, leaving 11 bases unmatched. This CDR3 has 14 amino acids. Germline V gene data show CDR1 as LNHDA and CDR2 as SQIVND (reference sequence). The CDR3 protein is CASSAASGGYEQYF. CDR3 in DNA: TGTGCCAGTTCTGCGGCTAGCGGTGGATACGAGCAGTACTTC.